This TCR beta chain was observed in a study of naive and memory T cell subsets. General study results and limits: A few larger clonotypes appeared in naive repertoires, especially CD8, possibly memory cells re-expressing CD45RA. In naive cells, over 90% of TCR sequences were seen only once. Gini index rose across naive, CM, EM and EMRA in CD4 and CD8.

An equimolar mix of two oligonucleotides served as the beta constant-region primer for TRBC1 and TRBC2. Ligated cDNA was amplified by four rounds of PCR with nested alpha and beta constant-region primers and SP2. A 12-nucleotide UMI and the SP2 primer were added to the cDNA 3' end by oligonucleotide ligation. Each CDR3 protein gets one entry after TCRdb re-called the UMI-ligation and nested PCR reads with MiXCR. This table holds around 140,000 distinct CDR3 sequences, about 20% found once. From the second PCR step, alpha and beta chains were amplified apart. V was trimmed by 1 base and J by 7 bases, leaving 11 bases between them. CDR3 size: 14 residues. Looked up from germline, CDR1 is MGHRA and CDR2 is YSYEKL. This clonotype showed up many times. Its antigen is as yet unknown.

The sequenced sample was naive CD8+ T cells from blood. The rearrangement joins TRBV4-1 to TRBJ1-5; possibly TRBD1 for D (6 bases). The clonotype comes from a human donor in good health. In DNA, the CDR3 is TGCGCCAGCAGCCAAGTGGGGGCCGGACAGCCCCAGCATTTT. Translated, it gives CASSQVGAGQPQHF.